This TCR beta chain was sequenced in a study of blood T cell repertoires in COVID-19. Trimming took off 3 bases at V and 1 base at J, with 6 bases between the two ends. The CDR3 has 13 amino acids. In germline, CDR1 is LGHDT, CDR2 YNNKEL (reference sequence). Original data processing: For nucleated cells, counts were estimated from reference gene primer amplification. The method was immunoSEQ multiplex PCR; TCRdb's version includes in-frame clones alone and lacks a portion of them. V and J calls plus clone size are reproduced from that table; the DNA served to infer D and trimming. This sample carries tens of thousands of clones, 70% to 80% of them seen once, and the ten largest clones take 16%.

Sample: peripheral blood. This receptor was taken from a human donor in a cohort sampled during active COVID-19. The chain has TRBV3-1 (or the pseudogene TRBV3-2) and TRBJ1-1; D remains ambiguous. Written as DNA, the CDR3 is TGTGCCAGCAGCCAGAGTCCGAACACTGAAGCTTTCTTT. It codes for CASSQSPNTEAFF.